This note documents a single T cell receptor (beta chain) sequence. The record originates from a study of CD8 T cells in Susac syndrome. RNA was extracted with the RNeasy kit, and a quantity of about 0.45 to 1 ug was reverse transcribed using random hexamers. TCRdb called the immunoSEQ multiplex PCR reads again in MiXCR, with one record for every CDR3 protein. The table records approximately 200,000 distinct CDR3 sequences, 90% to 95% of them present only once. CDR1 and CDR2 (germline): DFQATT, SNEGSKA (reference sequence). V lost 1 base to trimming and J lost 0 bases, with 18 bases between them. CDR3 length equals 17 residues.

What was sequenced was CD4+ T cells from PBMCs. The TCR sequence derives from a human donor with multiple sclerosis. This chain uses TRBV20-1 with TRBJ1-2; D remains unclear. In DNA, the CDR3 is TGCAGTGCTAGAGCCCTCACCCCCGTCTACCCTAACTATGGCTACACCTTC. Protein: CSARALTPVYPNYGYTF.